This passage covers 22 T cell receptor beta chains from one sample sequenced in a study of T cell repertoires in cytomegalovirus infection. TCRdb recomputed calls from the reads with MiXCR, one row per CDR3 protein. The repertoire has roughly 280,000 distinct CDR3 sequences, around 13% of them found once; the top ten carry 8.5% to 9%. Material: PBMCs. These receptor sequences come from a human donor in good health (CMV status not recorded). Some clones in this sample may be carry-over from other donors' samples.

The chain recombines TRBV15 with TRBJ1-2; no clear D gene. CDR3 length: 15 residues. Germline CDR1 reads LNHNV; CDR2 reads YYDKDF (reference sequence). V was shortened by 0 bases and J by 4 bases, with 12 bases between the two germline ends. CDR3 DNA sequence: TGTGCCACCAGCAGAGATCTGGAACAGTTCTATGGCTACACCTTC. Translation: CATSRDLEQFYGYTF.

This clonotype was counted between two and nine times. The chain couples TRBV3-1 to TRBJ1-1; D unresolved. The V gene's germline CDR1 is LGHDT and CDR2 YNNKEL (reference sequence). The CDR3 spans 14 residues. Deletions cut 1 base from V and 10 bases from J, with 16 bases between. CDR3 coding DNA: TGTGCCAGCAGCCAAGCGGGAACAGACCTTTTAGCTTTCTTT. This codes for CASSQAGTDLLAFF.

In this sample, this clonotype turned up a few times. The rearrangement links TRBV7-3 to TRBJ2-1, with 10 bases identical to TRBD2. The CDR3 totals 16 residues. Losses at the gene ends were 4 bases for V and 7 bases for J; bases not matched to a gene: 10. Per germline, CDR1 SGHTA and CDR2 FQGTGA. Written as DNA, the CDR3 is TGTGCCAGCAGCTCCATAGCGGGGGGACTAATGAATGAGCAGTTCTTC. Residues: CASSSIAGGLMNEQFF.

In its sample, this clonotype was seen many times. CDR3 in amino acids: CASKNLNPPDTEAFF. CDR3 sequence (DNA): TGTGCCAGCAAGAATTTGAATCCCCCGGACACTGAAGCTTTCTTT. This sequence joins TRBV12-3 or TRBV12-4 and TRBJ1-1; D ambiguous. Trimming left V 7 bases short and J 3 bases short, with 18 bases between. The CDR3 contains 15 residues.

The V gene is TRBV2, the J gene TRBJ2-1; D unresolved. V gave up 4 bases and J gave up 12 bases, with 7 bases separating them. CDR1 and CDR2 (germline): SNHLY, FYNNEI. There are 10 residues in the CDR3. The CDR3 DNA sequence: TGTGCCAGCAGTGCGGTGGGGCAGTTCTTC. It is translated as CASSAVGQFF.

This clonotype was observed a few times. CDR3 sequence reads: CASSFGSPLHF. DNA for the CDR3: TGTGCCAGCAGTTTTGGCTCACCCCTCCACTTT. The chain joins TRBV28 to TRBJ1-6; D call uncertain. CDR3 length: 11 amino acids. With 3 bases removed from V and 10 bases from J, the gap between germline ends came to 4 bases. Germline V gene sequence: CDR1 MDHEN, CDR2 SYDVKM.

Worth noting for this clonotype: This may arise from a read error, as a much more abundant clone is one base away. This rearrangement joins TRBV14 to TRBJ1-1; D not certain. The CDR3 runs to 13 residues. Trimming stripped 4 bases from V and 1 base from J, with 7 bases between. Looked up from germline, CDR1 is SGHDN and CDR2 is FVKESK. The chain's CDR3 is CASSPTWNTEAFF. For the CDR3, the DNA is TGTGCCAGCAGCCCCACATGGAACACTGAAGCTTTCTTT. Drawing the rest from reference TRBV14 and TRBJ1-1, the complete variable domain is EAGVTQFPSHSVIEKGQTVTLRCDPISGHDNLYWYRRVMGKEIKFLLHFVKESKQDESGMPNNRFLAERTGGTYSTLKVQPAELEDSGVYFCASSPTWNTEAFFGQGTRLTVV.

V is TRBV28 and J is TRBJ1-2, with D perhaps matching TRBD1 (6 bases). CDR3 length equals 11 residues. V was trimmed by 8 bases and J by 10 bases, leaving 14 bases between them. Germline CDR1 MDHEN, CDR2 SYDVKM. CDR3 sequence reads: CASVRGLAYTF. The CDR3 DNA follows: TGTGCCAGCGTGAGGGGGTTGGCCTACACCTTC.

This clonotype was detected ten times or more. The CDR3 sequence is CASSLGSGRVWQETQYF. Here the CDR3 DNA reads TGTGCCAGCAGCTTGGGTAGCGGGAGGGTCTGGCAAGAGACCCAGTACTTC. This rearrangement joins TRBV7-2 to TRBJ2-5; 11 bases fit TRBD2. The CDR3 contains 17 residues. Germline V gene data show CDR1 as SGHTA and CDR2 as FQGNSA. Trimming at V came to 3 bases and at J to 2 bases, leaving 8 bases not matched to a gene.

The chain couples TRBV5-5 to TRBJ2-2, with D unclear. The CDR3 is 14 residues long. V lost 2 bases and J lost 5, with 10 bases in between. The germline V gene has CDR1 SGHKS and CDR2 YYEKEE (reference sequence). The CDR3 bases are TGTGCCAGCAGCTTCCACGACGGGACCGGGGAGCTGTTTTTT. Translation: CASSFHDGTGELFF.

This chain links TRBV19 with TRBJ1-2; 7 bases match TRBD1. The CDR3 spans 13 residues. The ends lost 6 bases at V and 6 bases at J; junction bases unmatched: 7. Per germline, CDR1 LNHDA and CDR2 SQIVND (reference sequence). CDR3 nucleotide sequence: TGTGCCAGTAGCCCCAGGGGGAGCGATGGCTACACCTTC. Translation: CASSPRGSDGYTF. The full variable domain, rest sourced from reference TRBV19 and TRBJ1-2, is DGGITQSPKYLFRKEGQNVTLSCEQNLNHDAMYWYRQDPGQGLRLIYYSQIVNDFQKGDIAEGYSVSREKKESFPLTVTSAQKNPTAFYLCASSPRGSDGYTFGSGTRLTVV.

The sample holds many counts of this clonotype. V is TRBV7-2 and J is TRBJ2-7, with 9 bases matching TRBD1. Germline V lookup: CDR1 SGHTA, CDR2 FQGNSA. The ends lost 5 bases at V and 0 bases at J; junction bases unmatched: 5. The CDR3 loop spans 15 amino acids. The CDR3, as DNA: TGTGCCAGCAGCCGGACAGGGGCGAGCTCCTACGAGCAGTACTTC. Translation gives CASSRTGASSYEQYF.

This clonotype was recorded a few times. This chain connects TRBV6-1 to TRBJ2-3; 13 bases map to TRBD2. Germline loops: CDR1 MNHNS, CDR2 SASEGT. V shed 6 bases, J shed 4 bases, and the junction held 7 bases outside the gene matches. This CDR3 region has 16 residues. CDR3 sequence: CASREGLAGRSDTQYF. In DNA form, the CDR3 reads TGTGCCAGCAGGGAGGGACTAGCGGGGCGTTCAGATACGCAGTATTTT.

The chain couples TRBV25-1 to TRBJ1-5; D ambiguous. There are 14 residues in the CDR3. V shed 2 bases and J shed 0 bases, with 5 bases lying between them. CDR1 and CDR2 (germline): MGHDK, SYGVNS. The CDR3 bases are TGTGCCAGCAGTGAACTTGATAGCAATCAGCCCCAGCATTTT. The encoded protein is CASSELDSNQPQHF.

The table lists this clonotype with many counts. J is TRBJ1-1 and V is TRBV7-2, with D uncertain. This CDR3 has 13 amino acids. Germline V gives CDR1 SGHTA, CDR2 FQGNSA. With 3 bases removed from V and 0 bases from J, the gap between germline ends came to 5 bases. CDR3 region: CASSFSVNTEAFF. The CDR3 region has the DNA TGTGCCAGCAGCTTTTCCGTGAACACTGAAGCTTTCTTT.

This clonotype occurred many times. This chain joins TRBV7-2 and TRBJ1-5; D is undetermined. This CDR3 contains 13 residues. Germline CDR1 is SGHTA and CDR2 is FQGNSA. V lost 1 base, J lost 5 bases, and 6 bases lay in between. CDR3 residues: CASSLVFDQPQHF. The CDR3 DNA reads TGTGCCAGCAGCTTAGTTTTTGATCAGCCCCAGCATTTT.

There are a few counts of this clonotype. CDR3 sequence: CASSFPHQGLGNEQFF. CDR3 DNA: TGTGCCAGCAGCTTCCCCCACCAGGGCTTGGGCAATGAGCAGTTCTTC. The chain uses TRBV7-2 and TRBJ2-1, with D possibly matching TRBD1 (5 bases). V lost 3 bases, J lost 6 bases, and 18 bases lay in between. Germline CDR1 reads SGHTA; CDR2 reads FQGNSA. The CDR3 is made up of 16 amino acids.

The rearrangement joins TRBV19 to TRBJ1-1; D ambiguous. Looked up from germline, CDR1 is LNHDA and CDR2 is SQIVND (reference sequence). V lost 6 bases and J 2 bases, leaving 13 bases between the germline ends. CDR3 length: 14 amino acids. CDR3 DNA: TGTGCCAGTAGACTGTGGCAGGCCAACACTGAAGCTTTCTTT. It specifies CASRLWQANTEAFF. Based on the CDR3 plus reference TRBV19 and TRBJ1-1, the full variable domain is DGGITQSPKYLFRKEGQNVTLSCEQNLNHDAMYWYRQDPGQGLRLIYYSQIVNDFQKGDIAEGYSVSREKKESFPLTVTSAQKNPTAFYLCASRLWQANTEAFFGQGTRLTVV.

This clonotype was counted many times. CDR3 DNA: TGTGCCAGCAGAGCTACGGGACAGTACTATGGCTACACCTTC. Protein sequence: CASRATGQYYGYTF. The V call is TRBV6-6, the J call TRBJ1-2, with 7 nucleotides matching TRBD1. The CDR3 loop spans 14 amino acids. Looked up from germline, CDR1 is MNHNY and CDR2 is SVGAGI (reference sequence). V trimming: 6 bases; J trimming: 3 bases; junction bases outside the gene matches: 7.

This clonotype was observed at least ten times. The rearrangement links TRBV7-2 to TRBJ2-5; tentative D call: TRBD2 (5 bases). The CDR3 is made up of 14 amino acids. Germline CDR1 reads SGHTA; CDR2 reads FQGNSA. V lost 2 bases, J lost 3 bases, and 10 bases lay in between. CDR3 in DNA: TGTGCCAGCAGCTTAAGAGGGAGTGAAGAGACCCAGTACTTC. Protein product: CASSLRGSEETQYF. The full variable domain, its missing parts supplied by reference TRBV7-2 and TRBJ2-5, is GAGVSQSPSNKVTEKGKDVELRCDPISGHTALYWYRQSLGQGLEFLIYFQGNSAPDKSGLPSDRFSAERTGGSVSTLTIQRTQQEDSAVYLCASSLRGSEETQYFGPGTRLLVL.

The table lists this clonotype with a few counts. The rearrangement links TRBV2 to TRBJ1-2; D unclear. Germline lookup yields CDR1 SNHLY and CDR2 FYNNEI. V gave up 4 bases and J gave up 14 bases, with 11 bases separating them. This CDR3 has 10 residues. Here the CDR3 reads CASSAGRRTF. The CDR3 bases are TGTGCCAGCAGTGCCGGCCGGCGAACCTTC.

This clonotype has ten or more counts. This rearrangement joins TRBV7-3 to TRBJ2-2, with D unclear. Germline V gene data show CDR1 as SGHTA and CDR2 as FQGTGA. The ends were cut back, 1 base at V and 0 bases at J, with 6 bases in the middle. The CDR3 loop spans 15 amino acids. The CDR3 sequence is CASSLIHANTGELFF. The CDR3, as DNA: TGTGCCAGCAGCTTAATACACGCGAACACCGGGGAGCTGTTTTTT.